One and the same sample provided the 23 T cell receptor beta chains below, sequenced in a study of T cell responses to AZD1222 COVID-19 vaccine. The protocol was immunoSEQ multiplex PCR, while the TCRdb copy is restricted to in-frame clones and leaves out a portion. The sample shows some 120,000 clones, approximately 90% of them seen only once. The material sequenced was peripheral blood, taken on day 0 of AZD1222 vaccination. These receptors were obtained from an adult in good health.

The V and J genes are TRBV7-3 and TRBJ2-1; D remains ambiguous. There are 12 residues in the CDR3. Trimming took 1 base from V and 6 from J, leaving 4 bases between them. CDR1 and CDR2 from the germline V gene are SGHTA and FQGTGA. DNA for the CDR3: TGTGCCAGCAGCTTAAACCCCAATGAGCAGTTCTTC. The encoded protein is CASSLNPNEQFF.

This chain connects TRBV5-4 to TRBJ1-2; D is unresolved. Germline lookup yields CDR1 SGHNT and CDR2 YYREEE (reference sequence). The CDR3 has 13 residues. Trimming removed 2 bases at V and 0 bases at J, with 5 bases between. DNA of the CDR3: TGTGCCAGCAGCTTTGTTGCTAACTATGGCTACACCTTC. Translating gives CASSFVANYGYTF.

V is TRBV27 and J is TRBJ1-1; no definite D call. V was trimmed by 2 bases and J by 7 bases, leaving 17 bases between them. Germline CDR1 and CDR2: MNHEY and SMNVEV (reference sequence). The CDR3 is 15 amino acids. CDR3 loop: CASSLGVGREDEAFF. Written as DNA, the CDR3 is TGTGCCAGCAGTTTAGGGGTGGGGAGGGAGGATGAAGCTTTCTTT.

This chain links TRBV29-1 with TRBJ2-7; TRBD1 matches 7 bases. V was clipped by 4 bases and J by 3 bases; unmatched bases: 15. The CDR3 is made up of 16 amino acids. CDR1 and CDR2 (germline): SQVTM, ANQGSEA. The chain's CDR3 is CSVVMPGQQKGYEQYF. CDR3 bases: TGCAGCGTTGTTATGCCGGGACAGCAGAAGGGCTACGAGCAGTACTTC.

This chain uses TRBV5-4 with TRBJ2-1; D is unresolved. The V gene's germline CDR1 is SGHNT and CDR2 YYREEE (reference sequence). The CDR3 is 13 residues long. Trimming shortened V by 2 bases and J by 6 bases, and 9 bases separated the two germline ends. For the CDR3, the DNA is TGTGCCAGCAGCTTCCCTCTGGGCAATGAGCAGTTCTTC. Amino acid sequence: CASSFPLGNEQFF.

In regard to this clone: An end of the junction does not agree with germline; a read error may underlie this. The chain employs TRBV6-5 and TRBJ2-7; D is perhaps TRBD1 or TRBD2 (5 bases each). Germline V gene lookup returns CDR1 MNHEY and CDR2 SVGAGI. The CDR3 is made up of 11 amino acids. The CDR3 reads CASSPEGRKNF. DNA of the CDR3: TGTGCCAGCAGTCCCGAGGGGCGGAAGAACTTC.

This clone was recorded only once. The chain uses TRBV7-9 and TRBJ1-4; D not resolved. CDR3 size: 15 residues. Trimming pared 5 bases from V and 5 bases from J, leaving 15 bases between. CDR1 is SEHNR, CDR2 FQNEAQ, per germline (reference sequence). The CDR3 loop is CASSRKESPNEKLFF. DNA for the CDR3: TGTGCCAGCAGCCGCAAGGAGTCCCCCAATGAAAAACTGTTTTTT. The full variable domain, its missing parts supplied by reference TRBV7-9 and TRBJ1-4, is DTGVSQNPRHKITKRGQNVTFRCDPISEHNRLYWYRQTLGQGPEFLTYFQNEAQLEKSRLLSDRFSAERPKGSFSTLEIQRTEQGDSAMYLCASSRKESPNEKLFFGSGTQLSVL.

The J gene is TRBJ1-1, the V gene TRBV30; a possible D gene is TRBD1 (6 bases). The CDR3 is 13 amino acids. Trimming stripped 4 bases from V and 2 bases from J, with 11 bases between. The germline V gene encodes CDR1 GTSNPN and CDR2 SVGIG (reference sequence). The CDR3: CAWIPGHNTEAFF. DNA of the CDR3: TGTGCCTGGATTCCGGGACACAACACTGAAGCTTTCTTT.

V and J are TRBV20-1 and TRBJ2-3; D unresolved. Germline V gene lookup returns CDR1 DFQATT and CDR2 SNEGSKA (reference sequence). The CDR3 covers 11 residues. Trimming took 1 base from V and 5 from J, leaving 4 bases between them. The CDR3 DNA sequence: TGCAGTGCTAGAGTTATAGATACGCAGTATTTT. This gives the protein CSARVIDTQYF.

V gene TRBV7-9 combines with J gene TRBJ1-1; no clear D. The CDR3 is 13 residues long. The germline V gene has CDR1 SEHNR and CDR2 FQNEAQ (reference sequence). Trimming removed 1 base from V and 9 bases from J, with 12 bases in between. The CDR3 loop is CASSLVEQQKAFF. The DNA of the CDR3 is TGTGCCAGCAGCTTAGTTGAACAGCAAAAAGCTTTCTTT.

The chain combines TRBV18 with TRBJ1-1; TRBD1 matches at 9 bases. V lost 3 bases and J lost 1; bases outside the gene matches: 3. In germline, CDR1 is KGHSH, CDR2 LQKENI. This CDR3 spans 15 amino acids. This chain's CDR3 is CASSPRTGENTEAFF. The DNA of the CDR3 is TGTGCCAGCTCACCGCGGACAGGGGAGAACACTGAAGCTTTCTTT.

V usage is TRBV11-1 and J usage is TRBJ2-3; D may match TRBD1 or TRBD2 (6 bases each). Germline V gene data show CDR1 as SGHAT and CDR2 as FQDESV (reference sequence). V lost 2 bases and J 4 bases, leaving 16 bases between the germline ends. The CDR3 is 16 amino acids. CDR3 region: CASSLIRGPEADTQYF. The CDR3 DNA reads as TGTGCCAGCAGCTTAATACGGGGGCCCGAAGCAGATACGCAGTATTTT. Filled out from reference TRBV11-1 and TRBJ2-3, the complete variable domain reads EAEVAQSPRYKITEKSQAVAFWCDPISGHATLYWYRQILGQGPELLVQFQDESVVDDSQLPKDRFSAERLKGVDSTLKIQPAELGDSAMYLCASSLIRGPEADTQYFGPGTRLTVL.

This chain links TRBV18 with TRBJ2-3; TRBD2 is a possible D gene (5 bases). Trimming cost V 0 bases and J 0 bases, with 13 bases left between them. This CDR3 region has 17 residues. In germline, CDR1 is KGHSH, CDR2 LQKENI. The CDR3 region has the DNA TGTGCCAGCTCACCACCGCTTACTAGTCAGAGCACAGATACGCAGTATTTT. It is translated as CASSPPLTSQSTDTQYF.

This clone appeared a single time. Other DNA sequences within the sample encode an identical CDR3. The chain recombines TRBV5-1 with TRBJ2-3; D gene unclear. Trimming took off 0 bases at V and 0 bases at J, with 5 bases between the two ends. CDR3 size: 14 residues. The germline gives CDR1 SGHRS, CDR2 YFSETQ. The CDR3 region is CASSLGQSTDTQYF. The DNA of the CDR3 is TGCGCCAGCAGCTTGGGACAAAGCACAGATACGCAGTATTTT.

The chain carries TRBV7-3 and TRBJ2-7; D might be TRBD1 or TRBD2, each matching 5 bases. Trimming cost V 2 bases and J 6 bases, with 11 bases left between them. Germline lookup yields CDR1 SGHTA and CDR2 FQGTGA. CDR3 length: 13 residues. The CDR3 bases are TGTGCCAGCAGCTTATATCCGGGGACCGAGCAGTACTTC. As protein: CASSLYPGTEQYF.

The rearrangement uses TRBV19 and TRBJ2-3; either TRBD1 or TRBD2 may supply D (5 bases each). Germline CDR1 and CDR2: LNHDA and SQIVND (reference sequence). With 11 bases removed from V and 1 base from J, the gap between germline ends came to 13 bases. The CDR3 loop spans 13 amino acids. The CDR3 DNA is TGTGCCTGTCGGGACCGAGGCACAGATACGCAGTATTTT. It is translated as CACRDRGTDTQYF.

For the CDR3, the DNA is TGCGCCAGCAGGGAGCAGGGGGCGAAAGGCTACACCTTC. Translated: CASREQGAKGYTF. The chain joins TRBV10-2 to TRBJ1-2, with TRBD1 matching 8 bases. Unmatched junction bases numbered 8, after V lost 6 bases and J lost 8 bases. Germline V gene lookup returns CDR1 WSHSY and CDR2 SAAADI. This CDR3 is built from 13 residues.

This clone was detected once. The genes are TRBV5-4 and TRBJ2-7; 7 bases are a match to TRBD1. Germline V gene lookup returns CDR1 SGHNT and CDR2 YYREEE (reference sequence). With 0 bases clipped from V and 6 bases from J, the junction kept 9 bases outside the gene matches. The CDR3 is 15 residues long. DNA for the CDR3: TGTGCCAGCAGCTTGGGGGGAGCACAGGGGAGCGAGCAGTACTTC. It translates to CASSLGGAQGSEQYF.

V gene TRBV4-1 combines with J gene TRBJ2-1, with 8 bases aligning to TRBD2. Germline CDR1 reads MGHRA; CDR2 reads YSYEKL. After removal of 4 bases from V and 6 bases from J, the junction contained 14 bases not matched to a gene. The CDR3 extends over 17 amino acids. The CDR3 DNA reads TGCGCCAGCAGCCCAGTGGAGCGGGAGAGAGGTGGCAATGAGCAGTTCTTC. The encoded protein is CASSPVERERGGNEQFF.

The rearrangement uses TRBV3-1 (or the pseudogene TRBV3-2) and TRBJ2-2; D remains unclear. V was cut by 8 bases and J by 5 bases, with 9 bases left in between. The germline gives CDR1 LGHDT, CDR2 YNNKEL (reference sequence). The CDR3 covers 12 residues. The CDR3 DNA follows: TGTGCCAGCTGCGTACAGACCGGGGAGCTGTTTTTT. It codes for CASCVQTGELFF.

Comments on this clone: Germline is not matched at one junction end, which may reflect a read error. The CDR3 is CASSVAGRGEVTQYF. Written as DNA, the CDR3 is TGTGCCAGCAGCGTAGCAGGACGGGGAGAAGTGACCCAATACTTC. The chain recombines TRBV9 with TRBJ2-5; D is perhaps TRBD2 (5 bases). From germline, CDR1 is SGDLS and CDR2 YYNGEE. This CDR3 has 15 residues.

CDR3 in amino acids: CASSFTGAAQYF. CDR3 coding DNA: TGTGCCAGCAGTTTTACCGGTGCGGCGCAGTATTTT. The rearrangement joins TRBV12-3 or TRBV12-4 to TRBJ2-3; no reliable D call. V was cut by 3 bases and J by 10 bases, with 11 bases left in between. The CDR3 consists of 12 residues.

This clone was seen more than once but under ten times. The chain employs TRBV7-9 and TRBJ1-6; D is ambiguous. With 6 bases removed from V and 5 bases from J, the gap between germline ends came to 14 bases. The CDR3 has 15 residues. Germline CDR1 is SEHNR and CDR2 is FQNEAQ (reference sequence). Here the CDR3 DNA reads TGTGCCAGCAGAATCGATGGAGGCCATAATTCACCCCTCCACTTT. It translates to CASRIDGGHNSPLHF.